This T cell receptor (beta chain) stems from a study of cytomegalovirus exposure and HLA in healthy donors. This clone showed up just a few times. CDR1 and CDR2 from the germline V gene are MNHEY and SVGAGI. The CDR3 has 15 amino acids. The V and J ends lost 8 bases and 1 base, in that order; junction bases with no gene match: 7. The method was immunoSEQ multiplex PCR; TCRdb's version includes in-frame clones alone and lacks a portion of them. The table has roughly 180,000 clones, around nine tenths seen once; the top ten hold 6.5% to 7.5%. Source material: PBMCs. The receptor's source is a man aged 25-45 years in good health and CMV-seropositive. The chain recombines TRBV6-5 with TRBJ2-5; 10 nucleotides agree with TRBD1. The CDR3 reads CASGSGQGIQETQYF. For the CDR3, the DNA is TGTGCCAGCGGGTCGGGACAGGGGATCCAAGAGACCCAGTACTTC.